This TCR gamma chain was sequenced for a study of Vδ1+ human thymocytes. General study results and limits: Thymic TRG and TRD repertoires appeared highly polyclonal.

In this sample, this clone turned up a few times. Its antigen is not identified. This CDR3 is built from 14 residues. CDR1 EGSNGY and CDR2 YDSYNSKV come from the germline V gene. The J segment lost 5 bases and the V segment lost 0 bases, leaving 7 bases of the junction unmatched. Extracted RNA was reverse transcribed into cDNA. Multiplex PCR used pooled V-gene forward primers and a constant-region reverse primer to amplify CDR3s. TCRdb re-called the multiplex PCR reads through CATT. The table includes several thousand gamma-chain clones, roughly three fifths detected once. Sample: Vdelta1+ gamma-delta thymocytes from the thymus. The subset was: FACS-sorted CD3+ TCRalphabeta- TCRVdelta1+ TCRVdelta2- thymocytes. This chain links TRGV2 with TRGJ1 or TRGJ2. No J segment appears in TCRdb, so it was assigned here by matching the sequence to germline. This TCR was sampled from a girl under two years old who had congenital heart surgery. The CDR3 is CATWDGLRNYKKLF. The CDR3 DNA reads TGTGCCACCTGGGACGGGCTGCGGAATTATAAGAAACTCTTT.